The 9 T cell receptor beta chains below come from one sample, sequenced in a study of human T cells and chemical hapten exposure. TCRdb redid the calling of the RACE reads with MiXCR, one entry per CDR3 protein. This table holds 100,000 to 150,000 distinct CDR3 sequences, 9% to 10% found once. The sample's time point: healthy volunteer bleed at 2 weeks. Unfractionated whole blood was the source of the extracted total RNA. The sample was whole blood. These receptors were obtained from a male donor in good health. Some clones in this sample may be carry-over from other donors' samples.

This clonotype was seen only a few times. The V gene is TRBV20-1, the J gene TRBJ1-4; maybe TRBD1 (6 bases). The V and J ends lost 1 base and 6 bases respectively, with 15 bases between them. Looked up from germline, CDR1 is DFQATT and CDR2 is SNEGSKA (reference sequence). The CDR3 consists of 15 residues. CDR3 nucleotide sequence: TGCAGTGCTAGAGTGTCAGGGGCGGGTGATGAAAAACTGTTTTTT. It codes for CSARVSGAGDEKLFF.

This clonotype was observed at least ten times. This chain connects TRBV3-1 to TRBJ2-1; 13 bases line up with TRBD2. The CDR3 runs to 18 residues. The germline CDR1 and CDR2 sequences are LGHDT and YNNKEL (reference sequence). The J segment lost 0 bases and the V segment lost 4 bases, leaving 6 bases of the junction unmatched. CDR3 region: CASSPGTSGTSSYNEQFF. CDR3 DNA: TGTGCCAGCAGCCCCGGGACTAGCGGGACAAGCTCCTACAATGAGCAGTTCTTC.

This clonotype was counted ten times or more. The V call is TRBV5-1, the J call TRBJ1-6, with D tentatively TRBD1 (5 bases). The CDR3 has 14 residues. CDR1 is SGHRS, CDR2 YFSETQ, per germline. V was cut by 4 bases and J by 7 bases, with 12 bases left in between. For the CDR3, the DNA is TGCGCCAGCAGCCGGGACGGCCCCAATTCACCCCTCCACTTT. Amino acids: CASSRDGPNSPLHF.

This clonotype has at least ten counts. CDR3 in amino acids: CASSESAEASTDTQYF. The CDR3 nucleotides are TGTGCCAGCAGTGAATCTGCGGAAGCTTCCACAGATACGCAGTATTTT. This chain joins TRBV6-4 and TRBJ2-3; D not certain. V shed 3 bases and J shed 2 bases, with 15 bases lying between them. Germline loops: CDR1 MRHNA, CDR2 SNTAGT. This CDR3 region has 16 residues.

The chain is built from TRBV6-5 and TRBJ1-2, with D possibly matching TRBD1 (6 bases). Between the trimmed V and J ends, which lost 6 bases and 3 bases, there was a span of 20 bases. In germline, CDR1 is MNHEY, CDR2 SVGAGI. This CDR3 has 16 amino acids. The CDR3 DNA sequence: TGTGCCAGCAGAAACTTTTTGACAGGAGTCCACTATGGCTACACCTTC. Protein product: CASRNFLTGVHYGYTF.

For the CDR3, the DNA is TGTGCCAGCAGTTTAACCCTGACTAGCGTTAACACCGGGGAGCTGTTTTTT. Translation: CASSLTLTSVNTGELFF. This chain connects TRBV12-3 or TRBV12-4 to TRBJ2-2, with 8 bases matching TRBD2. This CDR3 is built from 17 residues. The trim removed 2 bases at V and 2 bases at J, leaving 7 bases unmatched.

V is TRBV29-1 and J is TRBJ2-3; D perhaps matches TRBD1 (6 bases). Looked up from germline, CDR1 is SQVTM and CDR2 is ANQGSEA. Trimming shortened V by 4 bases and J by 7 bases, and 18 bases separated the two germline ends. The CDR3 runs 14 residues. As DNA, the CDR3 is TGCAGCGTTGCTACGGAGACAGGCCATCATACGCAGTATTTT. It translates to CSVATETGHHTQYF.

This clonotype was counted between two and nine times. The genes are TRBV5-6 and TRBJ2-7; 7 bases map to TRBD1. The CDR3 extends over 15 amino acids. Germline-derived CDR1 and CDR2 are SGHDT and YYEEEE. With V trimmed by 0 bases and J by 4 bases, 7 bases remained unmatched. CDR3 sequence reads: CASSLAAGGGYEQYF. The CDR3 DNA follows: TGTGCCAGCAGCTTGGCCGCAGGGGGTGGGTACGAGCAGTACTTC.

The rearrangement joins TRBV2 to TRBJ2-1; D is uncertain. This CDR3 has 16 residues. The germline V gene encodes CDR1 SNHLY and CDR2 FYNNEI. V gave up 1 base and J gave up 8 bases, with 18 bases separating them. This chain's CDR3 is CASSEGPRPGLDEQFF. CDR3 nucleotides: TGTGCCAGCAGTGAAGGCCCCCGACCCGGCTTGGATGAGCAGTTCTTC. Combining the CDR3 with reference TRBV2 and TRBJ2-1 gives the whole variable domain EPEVTQTPSHQVTQMGQEVILRCVPISNHLYFYWYRQILGQKVEFLVSFYNNEISEKSEIFDDQFSVERPDGSNFTLKIRSTKLEDSAMYFCASSEGPRPGLDEQFFGPGTRLTVL.